Shown below are 9 T cell receptor beta chains from a single sample sequenced in a study of cytotoxic CD8 clonotypes in ibrutinib-treated CLL. Assay: immunoSEQ multiplex PCR; the TCRdb copy retains only in-frame clones and omits some. This sample carries tens of thousands of clones, around 70% of them seen once, and the ten largest clones take 26%. The specimen comprised PBMCs, sampled before ibrutinib treatment. The receptors shown here come from a human donor with chronic lymphocytic leukemia.

The V call is TRBV11-3, the J call TRBJ1-5; D is perhaps TRBD1 (6 bases). This CDR3 contains 16 residues. The germline CDR1 and CDR2 sequences are SGHNT and YENEEA. V lost 5 bases, J lost 3 bases, and 17 bases lay in between. The DNA of the CDR3 is TGTGCCAGCAGCATCCGACAGGCACGTTCCAATCAGCCCCAGCATTTT. Amino acid sequence: CASSIRQARSNQPQHF.

This rearrangement joins TRBV7-2 to TRBJ2-1; D tentatively fits TRBD1 or TRBD2 (6 bases each). The CDR3 spans 13 residues. Trimming removed 3 bases from V and 5 bases from J, with 8 bases in between. Per germline, CDR1 SGHTA and CDR2 FQGNSA. The CDR3 protein is CASSLGGHNEQFF. The DNA for the CDR3 is TGTGCCAGCAGCTTGGGGGGCCACAATGAGCAGTTCTTC. Using reference TRBV7-2 and TRBJ2-1 for the parts outside the CDR3, the full variable domain is GAGVSQSPSNKVTEKGKDVELRCDPISGHTALYWYRQSLGQGLEFLIYFQGNSAPDKSGLPSDRFSAERTGGSVSTLTIQRTQQEDSAVYLCASSLGGHNEQFFGPGTRLTVL.

V and J are TRBV7-9 and TRBJ2-3, with 12 positions matching TRBD2. CDR3 length: 18 residues. Trimming at V came to 4 bases and at J to 1 base, leaving 9 bases not matched to a gene. Per germline, CDR1 SEHNR and CDR2 FQNEAQ (reference sequence). The CDR3 region has the DNA TGTGCCAGCAGCTCACTAGCGGGAGGTAGATTGGGCACAGATACGCAGTATTTT. Translated: CASSSLAGGRLGTDTQYF.

The rearrangement links TRBV5-1 to TRBJ2-7; D ambiguous. Trimming pared 0 bases from V and 0 bases from J, leaving 10 bases between. Germline V gene sequence: CDR1 SGHRS, CDR2 YFSETQ. The CDR3 is made up of 15 amino acids. The CDR3 DNA is TGCGCCAGCAGCTTGGGACAAGTAACCTCCTACGAGCAGTACTTC. Protein sequence: CASSLGQVTSYEQYF.

This sequence joins TRBV27 and TRBJ2-2; D may match TRBD1 or TRBD2 (6 bases each). V was shortened by 6 bases and J by 6 bases, with 23 bases between the two germline ends. The CDR3 length is 17 residues. Germline lookup yields CDR1 MNHEY and CDR2 SMNVEV (reference sequence). The CDR3 DNA follows: TGTGCCAGCAGCCTGACTAGGGGGTTTCGGAGCCCCGGGGAGCTGTTTTTT. Translated, it gives CASSLTRGFRSPGELFF.

The chain joins TRBV19 to TRBJ2-1, with a weak D call TRBD1 (5 bases). Trimming took 5 bases from V and 3 from J, leaving 17 bases between them. CDR3 length: 16 residues. Germline V CDR1 and CDR2: LNHDA, SQIVND (reference sequence). The CDR3 is CASSSSTVRFYNEQFF. CDR3 nucleotides: TGTGCCAGTAGTTCCTCGACAGTCAGATTCTACAATGAGCAGTTCTTC.

This clone was seen a few times. The V gene is TRBV6-5, the J gene TRBJ1-4; D may be TRBD1 (5 bases). The CDR3 is 15 amino acids. Germline CDR1 reads MNHEY; CDR2 reads SVGAGI. Trimming shortened V by 2 bases and J by 4 bases, and 11 bases separated the two germline ends. CDR3 nucleotides: TGTGCCAGCAGTTACGAAGGTAGGGGTAATGAAAAACTGTTTTTT. Its translation: CASSYEGRGNEKLFF.

This chain links TRBV7-2 with TRBJ2-1, with D perhaps matching TRBD1 or TRBD2 (5 bases each). The CDR3 is 18 amino acids. CDR1 and CDR2 from the germline V gene are SGHTA and FQGNSA. V was pared by 3 bases and J by 1 base, with 19 bases between. Here the CDR3 reads CASSFWGPVGGSYNEQFF. The CDR3 nucleotides read TGTGCCAGCAGCTTTTGGGGCCCGGTTGGGGGTTCCTACAATGAGCAGTTCTTC. Full variable domain (missing parts from reference TRBV7-2 and TRBJ2-1): GAGVSQSPSNKVTEKGKDVELRCDPISGHTALYWYRQSLGQGLEFLIYFQGNSAPDKSGLPSDRFSAERTGGSVSTLTIQRTQQEDSAVYLCASSFWGPVGGSYNEQFFGPGTRLTVL.

The chain recombines TRBV30 with TRBJ2-1; D possibly corresponds to TRBD1 (6 bases). The germline gives CDR1 GTSNPN, CDR2 SVGIG (reference sequence). The CDR3 is 17 amino acids. Trimming took 0 bases from V and 0 from J, leaving 15 bases between them. CDR3 coding DNA: TGTGCCTGGAGTGTACTAGGACAGACGAGCTCCTACAATGAGCAGTTCTTC. Residues: CAWSVLGQTSSYNEQFF.